This passage covers 2 T cell receptor beta chains from one sample sequenced in a study of T-cell memory formation after mild COVID-19. TCRdb processed the 5' RACE reads anew with MiXCR; each CDR3 protein has one entry. The profile covers a few hundred thousand distinct CDR3 sequences, with approximately 21% appearing a single time and approximately 13% taken by the ten largest. Sequencing was done on a sample of PBMCs or a T cell subset sorted from them (not recorded which). The receptors stem from an adult woman who had mild COVID-19 (a few samples of this study predate the infection). Cell type and time point are not known.

This clonotype was seen only a few times. The CDR3 is CASSQGGTADNEQYF. In DNA form, the CDR3 reads TGTGCCAGCAGCCAAGGGGGGACAGCGGATAACGAGCAGTACTTC. The V and J genes are TRBV4-2 and TRBJ2-7, with 7 bases that match TRBD1. The germline V gene encodes CDR1 LGHNA and CDR2 YNFKEQ. V trimming: 1 base; J trimming: 5 bases; junction bases outside the gene matches: 8. The CDR3 is 15 amino acids.

There are a few counts of this clonotype. The gene calls are TRBV7-2 and TRBJ2-2; D uncertain. Trimming pared 5 bases from V and 4 bases from J, leaving 11 bases between. The CDR3 has 14 residues. Germline CDR1 is SGHTA and CDR2 is FQGNSA. CDR3 sequence reads: CASSPMGITGELFF. The CDR3 nucleotides read TGTGCCAGCAGCCCCATGGGGATCACCGGGGAGCTGTTTTTT.